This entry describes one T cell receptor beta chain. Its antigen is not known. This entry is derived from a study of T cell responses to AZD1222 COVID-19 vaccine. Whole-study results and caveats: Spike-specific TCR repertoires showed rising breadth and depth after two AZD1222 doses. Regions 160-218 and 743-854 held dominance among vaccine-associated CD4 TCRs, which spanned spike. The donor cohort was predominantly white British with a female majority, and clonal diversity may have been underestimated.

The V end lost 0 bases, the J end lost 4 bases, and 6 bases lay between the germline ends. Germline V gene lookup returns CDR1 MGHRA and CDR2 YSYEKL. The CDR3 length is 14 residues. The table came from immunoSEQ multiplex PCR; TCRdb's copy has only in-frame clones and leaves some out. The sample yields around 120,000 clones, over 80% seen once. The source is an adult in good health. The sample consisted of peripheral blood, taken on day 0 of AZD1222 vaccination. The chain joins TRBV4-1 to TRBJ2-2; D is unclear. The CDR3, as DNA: TGCGCCAGCAGCCAAGATTCAAGCACCGGGGAGCTGTTTTTT. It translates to CASSQDSSTGELFF.